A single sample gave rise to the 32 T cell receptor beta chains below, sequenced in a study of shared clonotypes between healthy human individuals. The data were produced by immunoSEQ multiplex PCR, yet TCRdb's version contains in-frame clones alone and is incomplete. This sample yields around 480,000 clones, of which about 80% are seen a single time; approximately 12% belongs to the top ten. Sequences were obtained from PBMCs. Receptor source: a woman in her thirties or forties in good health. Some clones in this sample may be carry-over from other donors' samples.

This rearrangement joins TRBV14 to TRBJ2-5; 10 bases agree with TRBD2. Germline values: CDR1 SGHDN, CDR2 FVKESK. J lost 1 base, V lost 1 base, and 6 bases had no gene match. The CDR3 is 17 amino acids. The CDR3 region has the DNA TGTGCCAGCAGCCAAGGAGTGGCTAGCGGGAGCCAAGAGACCCAGTACTTC. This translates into CASSQGVASGSQETQYF.

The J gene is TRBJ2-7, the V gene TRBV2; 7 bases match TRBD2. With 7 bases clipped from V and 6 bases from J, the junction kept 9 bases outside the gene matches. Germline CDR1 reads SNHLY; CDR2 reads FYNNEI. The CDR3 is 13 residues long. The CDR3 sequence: CASTPDSGGEQYF. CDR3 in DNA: TGTGCCAGCACTCCCGACTCGGGAGGCGAGCAGTACTTC.

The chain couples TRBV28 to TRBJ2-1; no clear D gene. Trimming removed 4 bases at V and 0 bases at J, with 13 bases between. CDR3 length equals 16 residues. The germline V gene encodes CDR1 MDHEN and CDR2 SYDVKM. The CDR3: CASSSMDPRSYNEQFF. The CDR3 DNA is TGTGCCAGCAGTTCTATGGATCCCCGCTCCTACAATGAGCAGTTCTTC.

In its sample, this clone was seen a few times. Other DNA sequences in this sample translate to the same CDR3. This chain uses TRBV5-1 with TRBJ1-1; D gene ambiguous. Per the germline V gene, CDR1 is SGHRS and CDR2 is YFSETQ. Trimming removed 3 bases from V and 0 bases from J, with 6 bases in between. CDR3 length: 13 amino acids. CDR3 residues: CASSYRLNTEAFF. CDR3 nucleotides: TGCGCCAGCAGCTACCGGCTGAACACTGAAGCTTTCTTT.

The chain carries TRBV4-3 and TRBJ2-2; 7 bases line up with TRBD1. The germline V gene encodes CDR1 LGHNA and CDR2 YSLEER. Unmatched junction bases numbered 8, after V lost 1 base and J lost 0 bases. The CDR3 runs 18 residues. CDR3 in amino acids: CASSQGTPGQTNTGELFF. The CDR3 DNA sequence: TGCGCCAGCAGCCAAGGAACTCCGGGACAGACGAACACCGGGGAGCTGTTTTTT.

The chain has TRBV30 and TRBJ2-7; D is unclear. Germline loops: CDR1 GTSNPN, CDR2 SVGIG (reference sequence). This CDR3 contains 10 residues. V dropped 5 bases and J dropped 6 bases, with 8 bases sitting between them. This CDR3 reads CAWGVAEQYF. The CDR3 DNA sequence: TGTGCCTGGGGGGTAGCCGAGCAGTACTTC. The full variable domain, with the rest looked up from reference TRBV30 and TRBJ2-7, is SQTIHQWPATLVQPVGSPLSLECTVEGTSNPNLYWYRQAAGRGLQLLFYSVGIGQISSEVPQNLSASRPQDRQFILSSKKLLLSDSGFYLCAWGVAEQYFGPGTRLTVT.

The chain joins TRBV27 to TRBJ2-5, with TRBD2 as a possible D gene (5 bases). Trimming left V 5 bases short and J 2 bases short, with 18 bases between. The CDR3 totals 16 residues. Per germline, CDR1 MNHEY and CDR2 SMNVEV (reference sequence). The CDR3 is CASSPNRGSRQETQYF. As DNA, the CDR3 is TGTGCCAGCAGTCCCAATCGAGGGAGCCGTCAAGAGACCCAGTACTTC.

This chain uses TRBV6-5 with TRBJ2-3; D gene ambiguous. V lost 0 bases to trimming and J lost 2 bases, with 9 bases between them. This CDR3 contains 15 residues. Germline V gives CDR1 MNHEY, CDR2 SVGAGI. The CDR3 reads CASSYSALATDTQYF. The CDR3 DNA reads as TGTGCCAGCAGTTACTCGGCTCTCGCCACAGATACGCAGTATTTT.

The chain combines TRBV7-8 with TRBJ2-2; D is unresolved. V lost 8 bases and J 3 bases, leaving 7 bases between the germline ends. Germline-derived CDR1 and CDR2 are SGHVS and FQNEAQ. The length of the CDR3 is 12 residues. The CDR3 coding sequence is TGTGCCAGCTGGTTGCACACCGGGGAGCTGTTTTTT. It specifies CASWLHTGELFF.

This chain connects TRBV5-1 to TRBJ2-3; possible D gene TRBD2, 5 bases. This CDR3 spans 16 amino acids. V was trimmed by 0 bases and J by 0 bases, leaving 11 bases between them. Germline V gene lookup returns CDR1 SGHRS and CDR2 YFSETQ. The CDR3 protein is CASSLVALGSTDTQYF. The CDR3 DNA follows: TGCGCCAGCAGCTTGGTGGCACTAGGGAGCACAGATACGCAGTATTTT.

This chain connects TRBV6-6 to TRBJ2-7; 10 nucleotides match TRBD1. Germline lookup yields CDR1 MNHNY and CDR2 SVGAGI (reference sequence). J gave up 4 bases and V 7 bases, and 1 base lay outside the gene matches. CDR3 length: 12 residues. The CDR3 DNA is TGTGCCAGCATGGGACAGGGGTACGAGCAGTACTTC. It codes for CASMGQGYEQYF.

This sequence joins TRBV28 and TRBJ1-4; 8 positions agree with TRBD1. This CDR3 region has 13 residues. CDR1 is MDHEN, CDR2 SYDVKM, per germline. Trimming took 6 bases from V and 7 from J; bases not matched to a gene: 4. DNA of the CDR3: TGTGCCAGCAGGGACAGGGTGACTGAAAAACTGTTTTTT. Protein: CASRDRVTEKLFF.

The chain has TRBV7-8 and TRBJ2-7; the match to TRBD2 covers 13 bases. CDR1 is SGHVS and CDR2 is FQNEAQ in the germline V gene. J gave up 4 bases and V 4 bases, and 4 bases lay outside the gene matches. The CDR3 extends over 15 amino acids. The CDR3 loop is CASSSRTSGSYEQYF. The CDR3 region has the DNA TGTGCCAGCAGCTCCCGGACTAGCGGGAGTTACGAGCAGTACTTC.

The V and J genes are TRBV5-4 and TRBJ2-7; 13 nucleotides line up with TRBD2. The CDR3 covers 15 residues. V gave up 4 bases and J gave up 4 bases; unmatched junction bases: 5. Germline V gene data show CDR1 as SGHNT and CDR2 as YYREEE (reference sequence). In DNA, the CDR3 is TGTGCCAGCAGCCAAGGGACTAGCGGGATTTACGAGCAGTACTTC. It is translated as CASSQGTSGIYEQYF.

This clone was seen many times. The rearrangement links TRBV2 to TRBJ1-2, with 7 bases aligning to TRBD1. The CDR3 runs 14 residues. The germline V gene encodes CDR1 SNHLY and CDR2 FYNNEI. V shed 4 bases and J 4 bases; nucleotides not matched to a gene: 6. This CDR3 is CASSAERQGYGYTF. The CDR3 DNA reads TGTGCCAGCAGTGCGGAGAGACAGGGCTATGGCTACACCTTC. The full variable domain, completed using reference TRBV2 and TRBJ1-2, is EPEVTQTPSHQVTQMGQEVILRCVPISNHLYFYWYRQILGQKVEFLVSFYNNEISEKSEIFDDQFSVERPDGSNFTLKIRSTKLEDSAMYFCASSAERQGYGYTFGSGTRLTVV.

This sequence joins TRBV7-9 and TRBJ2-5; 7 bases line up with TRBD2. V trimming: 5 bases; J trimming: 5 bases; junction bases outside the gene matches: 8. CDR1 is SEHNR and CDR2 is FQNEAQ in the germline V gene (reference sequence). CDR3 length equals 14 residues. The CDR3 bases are TGTGCCAGCAGCCCACTGGGGGGGAGGGAGACCCAGTACTTC. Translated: CASSPLGGRETQYF.

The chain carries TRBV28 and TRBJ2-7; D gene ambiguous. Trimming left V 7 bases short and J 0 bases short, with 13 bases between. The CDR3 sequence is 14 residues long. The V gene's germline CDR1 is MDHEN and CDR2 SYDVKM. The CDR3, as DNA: TGTGCCAGCAAGGCCAGGCCCTACTCCTACGAGCAGTACTTC. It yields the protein CASKARPYSYEQYF.

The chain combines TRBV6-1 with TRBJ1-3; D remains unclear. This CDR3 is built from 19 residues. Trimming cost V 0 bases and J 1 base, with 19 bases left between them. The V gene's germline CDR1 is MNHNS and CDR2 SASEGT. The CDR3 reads CASSEALAAPLYSGNTIYF. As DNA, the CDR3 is TGTGCCAGCAGTGAAGCGCTGGCAGCCCCGTTATATTCTGGAAACACCATATATTTT.

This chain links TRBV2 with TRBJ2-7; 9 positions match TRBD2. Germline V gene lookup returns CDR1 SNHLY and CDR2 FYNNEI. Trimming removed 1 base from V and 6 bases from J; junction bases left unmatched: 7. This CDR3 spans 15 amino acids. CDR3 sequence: CASSEDEREVFEQYF. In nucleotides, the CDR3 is TGTGCCAGCAGTGAAGACGAGCGGGAGGTCTTCGAGCAGTACTTC.

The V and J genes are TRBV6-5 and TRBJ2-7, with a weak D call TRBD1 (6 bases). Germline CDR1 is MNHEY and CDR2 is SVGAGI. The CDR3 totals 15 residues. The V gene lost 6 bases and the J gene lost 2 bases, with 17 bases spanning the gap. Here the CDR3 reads CASRRTLTGPYEQYF. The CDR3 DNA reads TGTGCCAGCAGACGTACTTTGACAGGCCCCTACGAGCAGTACTTC.

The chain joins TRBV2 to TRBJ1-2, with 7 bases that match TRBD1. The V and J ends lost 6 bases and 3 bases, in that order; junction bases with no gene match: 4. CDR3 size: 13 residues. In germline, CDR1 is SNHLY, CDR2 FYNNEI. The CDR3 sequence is CASSVDRDYGYTF. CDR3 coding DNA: TGTGCCAGCAGCGTAGACAGGGACTATGGCTACACCTTC.

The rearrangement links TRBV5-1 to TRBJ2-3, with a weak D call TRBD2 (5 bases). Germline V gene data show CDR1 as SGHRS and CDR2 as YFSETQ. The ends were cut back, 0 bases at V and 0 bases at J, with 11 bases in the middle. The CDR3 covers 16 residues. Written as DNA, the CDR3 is TGCGCCAGCAGCTTGGACGGGGAGACCAGCACAGATACGCAGTATTTT. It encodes CASSLDGETSTDTQYF.

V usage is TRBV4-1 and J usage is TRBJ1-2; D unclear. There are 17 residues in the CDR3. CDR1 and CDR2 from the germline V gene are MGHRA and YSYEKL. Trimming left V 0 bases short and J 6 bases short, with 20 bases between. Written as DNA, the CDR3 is TGCGCCAGCAGCCAAGAGCCAGTTCGTCCCCCGGGTAATGGCTACACCTTC. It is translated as CASSQEPVRPPGNGYTF.

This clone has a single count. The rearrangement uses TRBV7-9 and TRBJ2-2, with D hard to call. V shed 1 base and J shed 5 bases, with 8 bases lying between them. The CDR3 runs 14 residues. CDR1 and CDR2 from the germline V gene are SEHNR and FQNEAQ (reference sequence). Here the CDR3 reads CASSLGALTGELFF. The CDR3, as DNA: TGTGCCAGCAGCTTAGGAGCCCTAACCGGGGAGCTGTTTTTT.

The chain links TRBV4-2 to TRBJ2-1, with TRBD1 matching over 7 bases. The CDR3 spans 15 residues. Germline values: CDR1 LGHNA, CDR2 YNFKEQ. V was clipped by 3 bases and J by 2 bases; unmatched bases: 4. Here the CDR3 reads CASSQGQGAYNEQFF. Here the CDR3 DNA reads TGTGCCAGCAGCCAGGGGCAGGGGGCCTACAATGAGCAGTTCTTC.

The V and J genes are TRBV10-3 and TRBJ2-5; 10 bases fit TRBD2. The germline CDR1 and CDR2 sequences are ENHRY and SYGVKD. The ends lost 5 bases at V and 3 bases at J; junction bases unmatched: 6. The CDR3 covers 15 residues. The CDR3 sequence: CAISRDSGREETQYF. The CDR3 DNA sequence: TGTGCCATCAGTAGGGACAGCGGGAGGGAAGAGACCCAGTACTTC.

The CDR3 is CAWSFPGQYYGYTF. CDR3 sequence (DNA): TGTGCCTGGAGTTTTCCGGGACAGTACTATGGCTACACCTTC. J is TRBJ1-2 and V is TRBV30, with TRBD1 matching over 7 bases. CDR1 and CDR2 from the germline V gene are GTSNPN and SVGIG (reference sequence). V lost 2 bases and J lost 3; bases outside the gene matches: 6. This CDR3 has 14 residues.

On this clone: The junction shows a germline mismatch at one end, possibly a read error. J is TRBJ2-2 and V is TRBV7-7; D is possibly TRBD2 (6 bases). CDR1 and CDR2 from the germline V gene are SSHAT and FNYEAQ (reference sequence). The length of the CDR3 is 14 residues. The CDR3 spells CASSPHSGAGELFF. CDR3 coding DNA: TGTGCTAGCAGCCCCCATAGCGGCGCCGGGGAGCTGTTTTTT.

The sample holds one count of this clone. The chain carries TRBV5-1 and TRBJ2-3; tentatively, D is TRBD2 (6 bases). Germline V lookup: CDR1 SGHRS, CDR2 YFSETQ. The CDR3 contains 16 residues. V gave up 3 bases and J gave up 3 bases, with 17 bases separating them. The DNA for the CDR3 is TGCGCCAGCAGCTCCCCCCAACGGGAGTTTACAGATACGCAGTATTTT. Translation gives CASSSPQREFTDTQYF. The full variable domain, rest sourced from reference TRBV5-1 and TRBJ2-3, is KAGVTQTPRYLIKTRGQQVTLSCSPISGHRSVSWYQQTPGQGLQFLFEYFSETQRNKGNFPGRFSGRQFSNSRSEMNVSTLELGDSALYLCASSSPQREFTDTQYFGPGTRLTVL.

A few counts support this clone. The CDR3 DNA sequence: TGTGCCAGCGGCTACAGGGGGCAGACCTTC. This gives the protein CASGYRGQTF. J is TRBJ1-2 and V is TRBV21-1; the D call of TRBD1 is as the table states it, not checked on the DNA. TRBV21-1 represents a pseudogene. This CDR3 has 10 amino acids.

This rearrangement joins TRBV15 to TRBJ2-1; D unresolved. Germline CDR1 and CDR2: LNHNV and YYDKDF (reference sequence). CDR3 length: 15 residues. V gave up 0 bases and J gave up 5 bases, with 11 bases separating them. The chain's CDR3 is CATSRDVVLDNEQFF. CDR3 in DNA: TGTGCCACCAGCAGAGATGTAGTATTGGACAATGAGCAGTTCTTC.

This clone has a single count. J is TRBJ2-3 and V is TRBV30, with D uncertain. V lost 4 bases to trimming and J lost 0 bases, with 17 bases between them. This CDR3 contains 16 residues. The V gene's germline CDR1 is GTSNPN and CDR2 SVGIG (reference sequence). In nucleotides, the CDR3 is TGTGCCTGGAAAGAGAGGACCAAAAGTAGCACAGATACGCAGTATTTT. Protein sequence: CAWKERTKSSTDTQYF.